The following is a T cell receptor beta chain sequence with its context. Its antigen is not identified. This CDR3 contains 14 residues. Germline CDR1 reads SGDLS; CDR2 reads YYNGEE. V shed 0 bases and J shed 2 bases, with 8 bases lying between them. The primer mix had 60 Vbeta and 13 Jbeta primers. The protocol was immunoSEQ multiplex PCR, while the TCRdb copy is restricted to in-frame clones and leaves out a portion. The repertoire holds roughly 150,000 clones, with about 72% as singletons. This sample is part of a study of cytomegalovirus exposure and HLA in healthy donors. The overall study: Researchers previously reported finding fewer than 140 million unique TCR beta sequences from approximately 200 million T cells. Study-wide points: Beyond CMV serostatus, there was no information to go on about immune exposure.

V usage is TRBV9 and J usage is TRBJ2-5; D call uncertain. This TCR was recovered from a male donor in good health and CMV-seronegative. Sequenced input: PBMCs. Here the CDR3 reads CASSVGQKQETQYF. For the CDR3, the DNA is TGTGCCAGCAGCGTAGGGCAGAAACAAGAGACCCAGTACTTC.